Presented here are 23 T cell receptor beta chains from one specimen sequenced in a study of OX40 agonist ivuxolimab in advanced cancers. Measured with immunoSEQ multiplex PCR; TCRdb has only the in-frame clones, and not every one. The table includes 25,000 to 35,000 clones, 70% to 90% detected once. The sample consisted of CD4+ or CD8+ T cells sorted from blood, taken in a trial of the OX40 agonist ivuxolimab. The receptors originated from an adult with an advanced solid tumor such as melanoma, head and neck, liver or kidney cancer.

The chain links TRBV6-5 to TRBJ1-3, with D possibly TRBD1 on 6 matching bases. Germline lookup yields CDR1 MNHEY and CDR2 SVGAGI. The CDR3 totals 16 residues. V lost 0 bases and J lost 0, with 9 bases in between. The CDR3 region has the DNA TGTGCCAGCAGTTACTCGAGGGGGGTCTCTGGAAACACCATATATTTT. Translation: CASSYSRGVSGNTIYF.

The chain uses TRBV11-2 and TRBJ2-2; D not resolved. The CDR3 is made up of 13 amino acids. Germline lookup yields CDR1 SGHAT and CDR2 FQNNGV. Trimming pared 2 bases from V and 3 bases from J, leaving 4 bases between. The CDR3 sequence: CASSLRYTGELFF. The CDR3 region has the DNA TGTGCCAGCAGCTTAAGGTACACCGGGGAGCTGTTTTTT.

The V and J genes are TRBV7-3 and TRBJ2-6, with D tentatively TRBD1 or TRBD2 (5 bases each). This CDR3 comprises 16 residues. In germline, CDR1 is SGHTA, CDR2 FQGTGA. Between the trimmed V and J ends, which lost 2 bases and 0 bases, there was a span of 8 bases. This chain's CDR3 is CASSLEGTSGANVLTF. CDR3 DNA: TGTGCCAGCAGCTTAGAGGGGACCTCTGGGGCCAACGTCCTGACTTTC.

The chain recombines TRBV11-2 with TRBJ1-5; D remains ambiguous. In germline, CDR1 is SGHAT, CDR2 FQNNGV. The length of the CDR3 is 15 residues. V was clipped by 1 base and J by 0 bases, with 7 bases between them. The CDR3 region has the DNA TGTGCCAGCAGCTTAGCTATGAATAGCAATCAGCCCCAGCATTTT. Its translation: CASSLAMNSNQPQHF.

The chain links TRBV9 to TRBJ2-7; 10 bases are shared with TRBD2. This CDR3 comprises 14 residues. Germline CDR1 is SGDLS and CDR2 is YYNGEE. V shed 4 bases and J 3 bases; nucleotides not matched to a gene: 4. The chain's CDR3 is CASSPRTSGYEQYF. CDR3 nucleotides: TGTGCCAGCAGCCCCCGGACTAGCGGCTACGAGCAGTACTTC.

This chain connects TRBV7-9 to TRBJ2-7; tentatively, D is TRBD1 (5 bases). CDR1 is SEHNR and CDR2 is FQNEAQ in the germline V gene (reference sequence). The CDR3 sequence is 17 residues long. V was pared by 5 bases and J by 2 bases, with 22 bases between. Here the CDR3 reads CASSATEVTDSPYEQYF. The CDR3 DNA follows: TGTGCCAGCAGCGCCACAGAGGTCACCGACAGCCCCTACGAGCAGTACTTC.

CDR3 sequence reads: CASSSRHFKSKKYF. The CDR3 DNA follows: TGTGCCAGCAGCTCCCGACACTTTAAGAGTAAGAAGTACTTC. The V call is TRBV7-6, the J call TRBJ2-5; D gene ambiguous. V was trimmed by 4 bases and J by 12 bases, leaving 21 bases between them. The CDR3 has 14 amino acids. CDR1 is SGHVS, CDR2 FNYEAQ, per germline.

This clone was counted a single time. CDR3 amino acids: CASSAQRVQETQYF. CDR3 coding DNA: TGTGCCAGCAGCGCCCAGAGGGTGCAAGAGACCCAGTACTTC. V is TRBV21-1 and J is TRBJ2-5; whether TRBD2, the table's D call, matches the DNA was not checked. TRBV21-1 is reported as a pseudogene. CDR3 size: 14 residues.

J is TRBJ2-7 and V is TRBV28, with 7 bases that match TRBD1. The CDR3 is 13 residues long. The V gene end was trimmed by 10 bases and the J gene end by 0 bases; junction bases not matched to a gene: 6. Germline V CDR1 and CDR2: MDHEN, SYDVKM. The CDR3: CATSRGSSYEQYF. CDR3 nucleotide sequence: TGTGCCACCTCCAGGGGGAGCTCCTACGAGCAGTACTTC.

The CDR3 region is CASTPGPLRAPLHF. CDR3 sequence (DNA): TGTGCCAGCACCCCGGGACCATTAAGGGCACCCCTCCACTTT. The chain has TRBV21-1 and TRBJ1-6. TRBV21-1 is a pseudogene segment. This CDR3 has 14 amino acids.

The chain couples TRBV28 to TRBJ1-3; D gene uncertain. This CDR3 is 14 amino acids long. CDR1 is MDHEN and CDR2 is SYDVKM in the germline V gene. The germline V and J ends were trimmed by 6 bases and 0 bases, with 9 bases remaining between them. The CDR3 coding sequence is TGTGCCAGCAGCCACAGCGGCTCTGGAAACACCATATATTTT. It translates to CASSHSGSGNTIYF.

The chain joins TRBV11-1 to TRBJ2-7, with 8 bases that match TRBD2. V lost 4 bases and J lost 3; bases outside the gene matches: 11. CDR1 is SGHAT, CDR2 FQDESV, per germline (reference sequence). This CDR3 has 16 residues. The CDR3, as DNA: TGTGCCAGCAGCTCCTCTTGGGGAGCGGGGGACTACGAGCAGTACTTC. Its protein is CASSSSWGAGDYEQYF.

Here the CDR3 reads CSVEGHPTVYGYTF. Here the CDR3 DNA reads TGCAGCGTAGAGGGACACCCCACGGTCTATGGCTACACCTTC. V is TRBV29-1 and J is TRBJ1-2; weak D call: TRBD1 (6 bases). Germline-derived CDR1 and CDR2 are SQVTM and ANQGSEA. The V gene lost 6 bases and the J gene lost 4 bases, with 18 bases spanning the gap. CDR3 length: 14 amino acids. The full variable domain, with the rest looked up from reference TRBV29-1 and TRBJ1-2, is SAVISQKPSRDICQRGTSLTIQCQVDSQVTMMFWYRQQPGQSLTLIATANQGSEATYESGFVIDKFPISRPNLTFSTLTVSNMSPEDSSIYLCSVEGHPTVYGYTFGSGTRLTVV.

The rearrangement links TRBV29-1 to TRBJ2-4; the D is unclear. This CDR3 comprises 13 residues. CDR1 SQVTM and CDR2 ANQGSEA come from the germline V gene. Trimming removed 3 bases from V and 3 bases from J, with 9 bases in between. The DNA of the CDR3 is TGCAGCGTTGATGCCAACAACAAAAACATTCAGTACTTC. It encodes CSVDANNKNIQYF. Supplemented by reference TRBV29-1 and TRBJ2-4, the full variable domain reads SAVISQKPSRDICQRGTSLTIQCQVDSQVTMMFWYRQQPGQSLTLIATANQGSEATYESGFVIDKFPISRPNLTFSTLTVSNMSPEDSSIYLCSVDANNKNIQYFGAGTRLSVL.

The gene calls are TRBV6-1 and TRBJ1-1, with D uncertain. This CDR3 spans 15 amino acids. The germline V gene encodes CDR1 MNHNS and CDR2 SASEGT. The germline V and J ends were trimmed by 3 bases and 1 base, with 12 bases remaining between them. The CDR3 DNA reads as TGTGCCAGCAGTGAGTGGGGTCACTCGAACACTGAAGCTTTCTTT. Translating gives CASSEWGHSNTEAFF.

This chain connects TRBV10-1 to TRBJ2-1; D may be TRBD1 (5 bases). The CDR3 contains 12 residues. In germline, CDR1 is WNHNN, CDR2 SYGVQD (reference sequence). The V end lost 6 bases, the J end lost 7 bases, and 10 bases lay between the germline ends. The DNA for the CDR3 is TGCGCCAGCAGCAGCAGGGTAAATGAGCAGTTCTTC. Translation gives CASSSRVNEQFF.

The V and J genes are TRBV13 and TRBJ2-5, with 13 bases matching TRBD2. Germline V gene sequence: CDR1 PRHDT, CDR2 FYEKMQ (reference sequence). Trimming at V came to 4 bases and at J to 6 bases, leaving 8 bases not matched to a gene. The CDR3 has 16 amino acids. In DNA, the CDR3 is TGTGCCAGCAGCTCAACTAGCGGGGGGGCCCGGAAGACCCAGTACTTC. Translation: CASSSTSGGARKTQYF.

V gene TRBV9 combines with J gene TRBJ2-5; either TRBD1 or TRBD2 may supply D (7 bases each). Germline V gene lookup returns CDR1 SGDLS and CDR2 YYNGEE. There are 16 residues in the CDR3. V was trimmed by 3 bases and J by 3 bases, leaving 18 bases between them. CDR3 sequence: CASSALLQGREETQYF. The CDR3 bases are TGTGCCAGCAGCGCCCTCCTACAGGGGAGGGAAGAGACCCAGTACTTC.

V gene TRBV11-2 combines with J gene TRBJ2-3, with 8 bases that match TRBD2. Germline loops: CDR1 SGHAT, CDR2 FQNNGV. The CDR3 is made up of 16 amino acids. V lost 4 bases and J lost 5; bases outside the gene matches: 11. In DNA, the CDR3 is TGTGCCAGCAGCTCCCGGGTAGCGGGGCTTTTAGATACGCAGTATTTT. Translating it yields CASSSRVAGLLDTQYF. Full variable domain (outside the CDR3, taken from reference TRBV11-2 and TRBJ2-3): EAGVAQSPRYKIIEKRQSVAFWCNPISGHATLYWYQQILGQGPKLLIQFQNNGVVDDSQLPKDRFSAERLKGVDSTLKIQPAKLEDSAVYLCASSSRVAGLLDTQYFGPGTRLTVL.

The V gene is TRBV27, the J gene TRBJ1-3; perhaps TRBD1 as D (6 bases). The CDR3 length is 15 residues. In germline, CDR1 is MNHEY, CDR2 SMNVEV (reference sequence). V was trimmed by 3 bases and J by 1 base, leaving 10 bases between them. The CDR3 nucleotides read TGTGCCAGCAGTTTTGGGGGGCAGTCTGGAAACACCATATATTTT. This translates into CASSFGGQSGNTIYF.

The rearrangement uses TRBV10-2 and TRBJ1-1; maybe TRBD1 (6 bases). The CDR3 is made up of 15 amino acids. The ends were cut back, 1 base at V and 7 bases at J, with 16 bases in the middle. Germline V CDR1 and CDR2: WSHSY, SAAADI. CDR3 DNA sequence: TGCGCCAGCAGTGAGTGGCCCCCAGGGGAGGGTGAAGCTTTCTTT. It is translated as CASSEWPPGEGEAFF.

The table lists this clone with a few counts. This chain uses TRBV9 with TRBJ2-3; possible D gene TRBD2, 6 bases. CDR3 length: 14 residues. Germline V CDR1 and CDR2: SGDLS, YYNGEE. Trimming shortened V by 3 bases and J by 2 bases, and 10 bases separated the two germline ends. CDR3 loop: CASSGSGATDTQYF. CDR3 DNA sequence: TGTGCCAGCAGCGGTAGCGGAGCCACAGATACGCAGTATTTT.

The rearrangement joins TRBV28 to TRBJ2-5; 8 nucleotides match TRBD1. The CDR3 is made up of 14 amino acids. After removal of 5 bases from V and 5 bases from J, the junction contained 7 bases not matched to a gene. Germline V gene data show CDR1 as MDHEN and CDR2 as SYDVKM. The CDR3 loop is CASSRRTGWETQYF. CDR3 in DNA: TGTGCCAGCAGTCGCCGGACAGGGTGGGAGACCCAGTACTTC.